This TCR beta chain was obtained from a study of Ad26.COV2.S vaccination and SARS-CoV-2 variants. Study summary: Once, or twice with 56 days between doses, Ad26.COV2.S was given intramuscularly.

Whole-study results and caveats: It was found that vaccine and placebo recipients had similar non-spike TCR breadth. Vaccinees displayed broader spike-specific TCR repertoires than placebo recipients.

This clone was observed a few times. What it binds is unknown. Treatment indicated: over 15 received Ad26.COV2.S at low or high dose, single or two shots; about 5 received placebo; per-sample allocation not given. Samples came from day 63 after the first vaccine or placebo injection. An adult donor aged 18-55 years was enrolled in Boston. Sequencing used immunoSEQ multiplex PCR; TCRdb keeps in-frame clones, though not all of them. Among 450,000 to 550,000 clones, approximately 90% were seen once, and the ten largest hold 1.7%. Germline V CDR1 and CDR2: MNHEY, SMNVEV (reference sequence). CDR3 size: 13 residues. V dropped 3 bases and J dropped 5 bases, with 8 bases sitting between them.

This clonotype was obtained from a person between 18 and 65 years old who received the Ad26.COV2.S COVID-19 vaccine or a placebo. Specimen: peripheral blood, collected in a trial of Ad26.COV2.S vaccine versus placebo. This chain joins TRBV27 and TRBJ2-1; D gene unclear. CDR3 in DNA: TGTGCCAGCAGTTTGAACAGAAACAATGAGCAGTTCTTC. It translates to CASSLNRNNEQFF.